Listed here are 11 T cell receptor beta chains from one sample, sequenced in a study of blood T cell repertoires in COVID-19. Clones were read by immunoSEQ multiplex PCR, and TCRdb kept only the in-frame ones, dropping some. The sample carries roughly 87,000 clones, approximately 86% recorded once. The sample was peripheral blood. The receptors here all came from a man aged 40-50 years with acute or convalescent COVID-19.

The CDR3 DNA reads TGTGCCACCAGCAGAACCGAGATTTCACCCCTCCACTTT. Its protein product is CATSRTEISPLHF. The rearrangement uses TRBV15 and TRBJ1-6, with D hard to call. V was trimmed by 2 bases and J by 9 bases, leaving 8 bases between them. Germline lookup yields CDR1 LNHNV and CDR2 YYDKDF (reference sequence). This CDR3 is 13 amino acids long.

The V and J genes are TRBV19 and TRBJ2-4, with 7 bases identical to TRBD1. V lost 5 bases to trimming and J lost 2 bases; unmatched junction nucleotides: 3. The germline gives CDR1 LNHDA, CDR2 SQIVND (reference sequence). CDR3 length: 14 amino acids. CDR3 sequence (DNA): TGTGCCAGTAGTTTGACAGGGACCAAAAACATTCAGTACTTC. Residues: CASSLTGTKNIQYF. The full variable domain, its missing parts supplied by reference TRBV19 and TRBJ2-4, is DGGITQSPKYLFRKEGQNVTLSCEQNLNHDAMYWYRQDPGQGLRLIYYSQIVNDFQKGDIAEGYSVSREKKESFPLTVTSAQKNPTAFYLCASSLTGTKNIQYFGAGTRLSVL.

V is TRBV11-3 and J is TRBJ2-2, with TRBD2 identical over 8 bases. Germline V gene sequence: CDR1 SGHNT, CDR2 YENEEA. The CDR3 is 16 amino acids. Unmatched junction bases numbered 4, after V lost 2 bases and J lost 2 bases. The CDR3 nucleotides read TGTGCCAGCAGCTTATACCTAGCGGGTAACACCGGGGAGCTGTTTTTT. Its translation is CASSLYLAGNTGELFF.

This clone was counted a single time. The chain combines TRBV7-8 with TRBJ1-1, with TRBD1 as a possible D gene (5 bases). Germline CDR1 SGHVS, CDR2 FQNEAQ. The CDR3 extends over 12 amino acids. V shed 5 bases and J shed 5 bases, with 9 bases lying between them. The CDR3 DNA follows: TGTGCCAGCAGCCCCCGGGGGACTGAAGCTTTCTTT. The encoded protein is CASSPRGTEAFF.

A single count supports this clone. The chain carries TRBV7-9 and TRBJ2-1; 10 bases match TRBD2. The CDR3 covers 15 residues. After removal of 5 bases from V and 7 bases from J, the junction contained 8 bases not matched to a gene. CDR1 is SEHNR, CDR2 FQNEAQ, per germline (reference sequence). The CDR3 DNA reads TGTGCCAGCAGCCCCTTAGCGGGAGGTATGAATGAGCAGTTCTTC. This translates into CASSPLAGGMNEQFF.

The sample holds one count of this clone. V and J are TRBV30 and TRBJ2-5, with 7 positions matching TRBD2. This CDR3 comprises 15 residues. V shed 0 bases, J shed 2 bases, and the junction held 6 bases outside the gene matches. Germline loops: CDR1 GTSNPN, CDR2 SVGIG (reference sequence). CDR3 coding DNA: TGTGCCTGGAGTGTACTCCGGGGGGTACAAGAGACCCAGTACTTC. Its protein is CAWSVLRGVQETQYF.

This chain joins TRBV2 and TRBJ1-1; 12 nucleotides align to TRBD1. Trimming removed 8 bases from V and 5 bases from J; junction bases left unmatched: 3. Germline V gene lookup returns CDR1 SNHLY and CDR2 FYNNEI. The CDR3 consists of 13 residues. The CDR3 reads CASRDRGLTEAFF. The CDR3 nucleotides read TGTGCCAGCCGGGACAGGGGGCTTACTGAAGCTTTCTTT.

The rearrangement links TRBV18 to TRBJ1-2; 8 positions match TRBD1. The junction had 9 bases not matched to a gene; V was cut back by 6 bases and J by 3 bases. The germline V gene has CDR1 KGHSH and CDR2 LQKENI. The CDR3 is 15 residues long. The CDR3 bases are TGTGCCAGCTCCCCCCCCGGACAGGGAGACTATGGCTACACCTTC. As protein: CASSPPGQGDYGYTF. Combining the CDR3 with reference TRBV18 and TRBJ1-2 gives the whole variable domain NAGVMQNPRHLVRRRGQEARLRCSPMKGHSHVYWYRQLPEEGLKFMVYLQKENIIDESGMPKERFSAEFPKEGPSILRIQQVVRGDSAAYFCASSPPGQGDYGYTFGSGTRLTVV.

V usage is TRBV5-1 and J usage is TRBJ1-1; 8 bases map to TRBD1. The CDR3 length is 15 residues. Per germline, CDR1 SGHRS and CDR2 YFSETQ. V shed 1 base and J 5 bases; nucleotides not matched to a gene: 7. The CDR3 region is CASSLTGQGGTEAFF. The CDR3 region has the DNA TGCGCCAGCAGCTTGACAGGACAGGGAGGGACTGAAGCTTTCTTT. The entire variable domain, with the rest obtained from reference TRBV5-1 and TRBJ1-1, is as follows: KAGVTQTPRYLIKTRGQQVTLSCSPISGHRSVSWYQQTPGQGLQFLFEYFSETQRNKGNFPGRFSGRQFSNSRSEMNVSTLELGDSALYLCASSLTGQGGTEAFFGQGTRLTVV.

This clone was observed many times. The J gene is TRBJ2-3, the V gene TRBV9, with D possibly matching TRBD1 (6 bases). V was cut by 3 bases and J by 2 bases, with 19 bases left in between. CDR3 length: 17 amino acids. Germline-derived CDR1 and CDR2 are SGDLS and YYNGEE. The CDR3 is CASSGVNRDTNTDTQYF. The CDR3 nucleotides are TGTGCCAGCAGCGGCGTCAATCGGGACACGAACACAGATACGCAGTATTTT.

This clone was observed once. The genes are TRBV2 and TRBJ2-5; 10 nucleotides align to TRBD1. Germline V gene sequence: CDR1 SNHLY, CDR2 FYNNEI. This CDR3 contains 15 residues. V dropped 8 bases and J dropped 3; count of bases not matched to a gene: 9. For the CDR3, the DNA is TGTGCCAGCGGGACCCTTGGGACAGGGGAAGAGACCCAGTACTTC. Amino acids: CASGTLGTGEETQYF.